Ten or more counts support the clone carrying this TCR beta chain. The target antigen is unknown. The J segment lost 3 bases and the V segment lost 5 bases, leaving 6 bases of the junction unmatched. The CDR3 runs 15 residues. Germline CDR1 is LNHNV and CDR2 is YYDKDF (reference sequence). Time point defined: sample taken at primary tumor resection. The input material, whole RNA from tumor, nontumor lung or frozen PBMC, was sequenced unsorted. The donors were fewer than 80 patients with non-small cell lung cancer that was early-stage and untreated. A unique molecular identifier was attached to every TCR cDNA molecule. MiXCR, applied by TCRdb to the 5' RACE reads, yields one record per CDR3 protein. In the table there are around 24,000 distinct CDR3 sequences, about 13% of which are singletons. The sample originates from a study of spatial heterogeneity in lung cancer. General observations from the study: Relative to follow-up, resection was when ubiquitous expanded tumor TCRs appeared more in blood.

This chain links TRBV15 with TRBJ2-2, with 7 bases lining up with TRBD1. The sequencing here drew on PBMCs, taken at surgery. The receptor comes from a female donor with early-stage non-small cell lung cancer. The CDR3 reads CATSVGQAYTGELFF. CDR3 DNA: TGTGCCACCAGCGTCGGACAGGCGTACACCGGGGAGCTGTTTTTT.